This T cell receptor beta chain is drawn from a study of CD8 T cells in Susac syndrome. RNA was extracted with the RNeasy kit, and a quantity of roughly 0.5 to 1 ug was reverse transcribed using random hexamers. TCRdb re-called the immunoSEQ multiplex PCR reads with MiXCR, one entry per CDR3 protein. The sample gives some 200,000 distinct CDR3 sequences, 91% of which show up once; approximately 0.09% is in the top ten. CDR1 MNHEY and CDR2 SVGAGI come from the germline V gene. The CDR3 has 13 amino acids. V lost 6 bases, J lost 9 bases, and 17 bases lay in between. This chain links TRBV6-5 with TRBJ1-1, with D perhaps TRBD1 (5 bases). The sample was CD4+ T cells from PBMCs. This receptor was obtained from a human donor with Susac syndrome. CDR3 nucleotide sequence: TGTGCCAGCAGCCGCCGAGACAGATTCAAAGCTTTCTTT. As protein: CASSRRDRFKAFF.